The text below deals with one T cell receptor beta chain. The table came from immunoSEQ multiplex PCR; TCRdb's copy has only in-frame clones and leaves some out. The sample shows 10,000 or so clones, 20% to 25% of them seen only once. Trimming cost V 4 bases and J 2 bases; bases outside gene matches: 6. This CDR3 spans 16 amino acids. This sample is part of a study of sequential checkpoint blockade in melanoma. In the study overall: DNA from 70 to 95 pretreatment tumor samples underwent TCRβ immunosequencing.

Treatment indicated: randomized to nivolumab then ipilimumab (arm A) or the reverse (arm B). The receptor was derived from a human donor with melanoma. This chain connects TRBV7-1 to TRBJ2-1; 9 bases agree with TRBD2. TRBV7-1 is recorded as an ORF, its role being uncertain. Material: tumor tissue (inferred from file names), obtained from a patient given nivolumab and ipilimumab in sequence. The CDR3 nucleotides read TGTGCCAGCAGCTTAGGGCTAGCGGGGACCTACAATGAGCAGTTCTTC. Protein: CASSLGLAGTYNEQFF.